The TCR beta chain described here comes from a study of blood T cells in healthy people across ages. This CDR3 is 13 amino acids long. V was shortened by 5 bases and J by 4 bases, with 14 bases between the two germline ends. From germline, CDR1 is SQVTM and CDR2 ANQGSEA. With a J-beta primer mix and a sample-barcoded 5' primer, a second PCR ran about 7 to 12 cycles. Each cDNA molecule, via a template-switch adaptor with 12 random nucleotides, was tagged. Each CDR3 protein gets one entry after TCRdb re-called the 5' RACE reads with MiXCR. The sample contains about 580,000 distinct CDR3 sequences, 40% to 55% of which appear only once. As to this clonotype: Antigen unknown.

Whole-study findings and limits: Researchers report that TCR beta diversity correlated strongly with naive T cell percentage. While age rose, TCR beta diversity per million T cells dropped in a roughly linear way. Long-lived donors carried more naive CD4+ cells and greater diversity than aged donors.

Sequences were obtained from blood. The receptor was derived from a man older than 75 in good health. The chain links TRBV29-1 to TRBJ1-2, with unresolved D. Written as DNA, the CDR3 is TGCAGCGTTTCTAGGGAGCCGGGCTATGGCTACACCTTC. This translates into CSVSREPGYGYTF.